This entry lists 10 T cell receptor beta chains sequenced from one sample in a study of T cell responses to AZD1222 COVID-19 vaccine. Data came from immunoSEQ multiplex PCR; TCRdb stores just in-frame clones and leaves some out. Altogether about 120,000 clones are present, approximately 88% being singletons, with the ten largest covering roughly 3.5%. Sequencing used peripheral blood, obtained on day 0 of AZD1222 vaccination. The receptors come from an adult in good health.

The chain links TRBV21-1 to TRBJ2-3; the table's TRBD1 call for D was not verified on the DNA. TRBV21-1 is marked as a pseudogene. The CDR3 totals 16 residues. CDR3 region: CASSSQSGQDTDTQYF. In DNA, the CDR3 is TGTGCCAGCAGCTCCCAAAGTGGGCAGGACACAGATACGCAGTATTTT.

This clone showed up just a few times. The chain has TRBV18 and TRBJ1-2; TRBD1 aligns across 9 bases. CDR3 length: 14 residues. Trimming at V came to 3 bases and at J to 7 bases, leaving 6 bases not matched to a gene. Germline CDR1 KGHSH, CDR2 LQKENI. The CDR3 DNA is TGTGCCAGCTCACCGGAGGGACAGGGAGGTGGCTACACCTTC. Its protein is CASSPEGQGGGYTF.

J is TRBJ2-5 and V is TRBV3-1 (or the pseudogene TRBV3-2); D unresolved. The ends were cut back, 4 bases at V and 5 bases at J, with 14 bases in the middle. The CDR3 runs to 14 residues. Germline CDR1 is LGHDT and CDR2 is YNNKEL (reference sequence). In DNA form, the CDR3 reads TGTGCCAGCAGCCCGAGCACCAACGAGGAGACCCAGTACTTC. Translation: CASSPSTNEETQYF.

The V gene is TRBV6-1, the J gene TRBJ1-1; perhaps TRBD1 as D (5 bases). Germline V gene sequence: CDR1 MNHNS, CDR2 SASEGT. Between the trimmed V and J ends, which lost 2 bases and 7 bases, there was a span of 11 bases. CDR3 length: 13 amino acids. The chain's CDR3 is CASSEIFDSEAFF. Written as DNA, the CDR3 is TGTGCCAGCAGTGAAATCTTCGACAGTGAAGCTTTCTTT.

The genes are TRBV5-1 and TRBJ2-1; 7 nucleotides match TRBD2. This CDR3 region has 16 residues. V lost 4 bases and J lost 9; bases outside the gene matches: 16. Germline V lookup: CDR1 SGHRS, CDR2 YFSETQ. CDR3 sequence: CASSLGGAGSRGEQFF. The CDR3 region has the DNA TGCGCCAGCAGCCTGGGAGGGGCAGGCAGCCGGGGTGAGCAGTTCTTC. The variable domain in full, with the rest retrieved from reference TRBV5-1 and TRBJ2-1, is KAGVTQTPRYLIKTRGQQVTLSCSPISGHRSVSWYQQTPGQGLQFLFEYFSETQRNKGNFPGRFSGRQFSNSRSEMNVSTLELGDSALYLCASSLGGAGSRGEQFFGPGTRLTVL.

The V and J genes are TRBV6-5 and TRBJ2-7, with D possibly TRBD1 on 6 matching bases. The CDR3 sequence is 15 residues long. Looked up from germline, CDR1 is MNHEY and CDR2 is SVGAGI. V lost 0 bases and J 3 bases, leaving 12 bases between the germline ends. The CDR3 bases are TGTGCCAGCAGTTACTCCGGGACAAGTAACTACGAGCAGTACTTC. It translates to CASSYSGTSNYEQYF.

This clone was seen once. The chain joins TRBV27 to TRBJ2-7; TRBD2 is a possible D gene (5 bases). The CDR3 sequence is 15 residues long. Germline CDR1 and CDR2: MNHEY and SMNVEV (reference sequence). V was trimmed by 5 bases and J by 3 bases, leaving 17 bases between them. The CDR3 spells CASSGSQEGHYEQYF. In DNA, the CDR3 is TGTGCCAGCAGTGGGTCGCAAGAGGGCCACTACGAGCAGTACTTC.

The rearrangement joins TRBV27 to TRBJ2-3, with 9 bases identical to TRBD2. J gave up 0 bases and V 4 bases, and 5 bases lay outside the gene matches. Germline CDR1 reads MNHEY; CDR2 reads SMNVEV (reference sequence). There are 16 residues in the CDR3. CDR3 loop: CASSSGAGGSTDTQYF. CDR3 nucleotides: TGTGCCAGCAGTTCCGGGGCGGGGGGGAGCACAGATACGCAGTATTTT.

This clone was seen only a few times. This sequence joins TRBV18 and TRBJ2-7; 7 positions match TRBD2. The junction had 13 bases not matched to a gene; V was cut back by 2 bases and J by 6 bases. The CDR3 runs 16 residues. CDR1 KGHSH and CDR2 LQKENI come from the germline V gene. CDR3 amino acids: CASSPAISSGGVEQYF. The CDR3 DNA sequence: TGTGCCAGCTCACCAGCGATTTCTAGCGGCGGAGTCGAGCAGTACTTC.

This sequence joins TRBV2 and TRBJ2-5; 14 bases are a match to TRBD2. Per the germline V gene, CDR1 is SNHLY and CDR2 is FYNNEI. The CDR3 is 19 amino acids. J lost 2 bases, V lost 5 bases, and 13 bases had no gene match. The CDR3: CASSLVGLAGERTQETQYF. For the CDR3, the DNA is TGTGCCAGCAGTCTTGTGGGACTAGCGGGGGAGAGGACACAAGAGACCCAGTACTTC.